This entry lists 31 T cell receptor beta chains sequenced from one sample in a study of blood T cell repertoires in COVID-19. Sequenced by immunoSEQ multiplex PCR; TCRdb stores in-frame clones only, minus some. This table holds 180,000 or so clones, 80% to 90% found once. The specimen was peripheral blood. These receptors were collected from a woman aged 45-60 years with acute or convalescent COVID-19.

The CDR3 region has the DNA TGTGCCACCAGTGGGAGCACCGGGGAGCTGTTTTTT. Translated: CATSGSTGELFF. The rearrangement links TRBV24-1 to TRBJ2-2; D is undetermined. Per germline, CDR1 KGHDR and CDR2 SFDVKD. The ends were cut back, 5 bases at V and 4 bases at J, with 4 bases in the middle. The CDR3 totals 12 residues.

This chain links TRBV5-1 with TRBJ2-1; 9 bases agree with TRBD2. Germline CDR1 and CDR2: SGHRS and YFSETQ. Unmatched junction bases numbered 9, after V lost 0 bases and J lost 8 bases. The CDR3 runs 16 residues. The CDR3 sequence is CASSLALAGPGDEQFF. CDR3 in DNA: TGCGCCAGCAGCTTGGCCCTAGCGGGGCCGGGGGATGAGCAGTTCTTC.

The chain uses TRBV4-1 and TRBJ1-3, with a possible D match to TRBD1 (5 bases). CDR1 is MGHRA, CDR2 YSYEKL, per germline. This CDR3 has 15 residues. V was cut by 0 bases and J by 3 bases, with 9 bases left in between. DNA of the CDR3: TGCGCCAGCAGCCAAGATCCGGGGGTTGGAAACACCATATATTTT. Amino acid sequence: CASSQDPGVGNTIYF.

The chain employs TRBV18 and TRBJ1-1, with D uncertain. Germline V gene data show CDR1 as KGHSH and CDR2 as LQKENI. Trimming took off 3 bases at V and 2 bases at J, with 7 bases between the two ends. CDR3 length equals 13 residues. CDR3 amino acids: CASSPRVNTEAFF. CDR3 in DNA: TGTGCCAGCTCACCCCGGGTAAACACTGAAGCTTTCTTT.

The J gene is TRBJ2-2, the V gene TRBV9; 9 positions agree with TRBD2. Germline trimming cut 0 bases from V and 5 bases from J; bases unmatched to any gene: 8. The CDR3 covers 17 residues. Germline V gene lookup returns CDR1 SGDLS and CDR2 YYNGEE. In DNA form, the CDR3 reads TGTGCCAGCAGCGTAGTCCCCACTAGCGGGCTTACCGGGGAGCTGTTTTTT. The encoded protein is CASSVVPTSGLTGELFF. The full variable domain, completed using reference TRBV9 and TRBJ2-2, is DSGVTQTPKHLITATGQRVTLRCSPRSGDLSVYWYQQSLDQGLQFLIQYYNGEERAKGNILERFSAQQFPDLHSELNLSSLELGDSALYFCASSVVPTSGLTGELFFGEGSRLTVL.

This clone appeared a few times. The chain couples TRBV6-2 or TRBV6-3 to TRBJ2-7; 10 nucleotides match TRBD2. The V segment lost 2 bases and the J segment 4 bases; nucleotides outside the gene matches: 5. In germline, CDR1 is MNHEY, CDR2 SVGEGT. The CDR3 runs to 15 residues. The DNA of the CDR3 is TGTGCCAGCAGTTACCACACTAGCGGGGTTTACGAGCAGTACTTC. Translating gives CASSYHTSGVYEQYF.

The rearrangement uses TRBV7-9 and TRBJ2-1; tentative D call: TRBD1 (6 bases). The CDR3 sequence is 17 residues long. From germline, CDR1 is SEHNR and CDR2 FQNEAQ (reference sequence). Trimming shortened V by 5 bases and J by 0 bases, and 17 bases separated the two germline ends. CDR3 region: CASSPRGGISSYNEQFF. CDR3 sequence (DNA): TGTGCCAGCAGCCCCCGAGGGGGAATTAGCTCCTACAATGAGCAGTTCTTC.

The chain recombines TRBV19 with TRBJ2-7; 7 bases align to TRBD1. The length of the CDR3 is 13 residues. The germline CDR1 and CDR2 sequences are LNHDA and SQIVND (reference sequence). The V gene end was trimmed by 11 bases and the J gene end by 2 bases; junction bases not matched to a gene: 9. CDR3 region: CAVEDRATYEQYF. The CDR3 nucleotides are TGTGCCGTCGAAGACAGGGCTACCTACGAGCAGTACTTC. The variable domain in full, completed from reference TRBV19 and TRBJ2-7, reads DGGITQSPKYLFRKEGQNVTLSCEQNLNHDAMYWYRQDPGQGLRLIYYSQIVNDFQKGDIAEGYSVSREKKESFPLTVTSAQKNPTAFYLCAVEDRATYEQYFGPGTRLTVT.

The V gene is TRBV6-6, the J gene TRBJ1-5, with D uncertain. CDR1 is MNHNY and CDR2 is SVGAGI in the germline V gene (reference sequence). The CDR3 is 15 amino acids. V lost 4 bases and J lost 2, with 12 bases in between. The CDR3, as DNA: TGTGCCAGCAGTTCGAGAGACACGGGCAATCAGCCCCAGCATTTT. Its protein product is CASSSRDTGNQPQHF.

The V and J genes are TRBV6-5 and TRBJ2-7; tentatively, D is TRBD1 (6 bases). The germline CDR1 and CDR2 sequences are MNHEY and SVGAGI. V lost 5 bases, J lost 2 bases, and 13 bases lay in between. This CDR3 contains 14 residues. CDR3 sequence: CASSLMDSAYEQYF. CDR3 bases: TGTGCCAGCAGTCTTATGGACAGCGCCTACGAGCAGTACTTC.

The chain uses TRBV13 and TRBJ1-1; D possibly corresponds to TRBD1 (6 bases). The CDR3 extends over 16 amino acids. V lost 5 bases to trimming and J lost 0 bases, with 16 bases between them. The germline V gene encodes CDR1 PRHDT and CDR2 FYEKMQ (reference sequence). CDR3 DNA sequence: TGTGCCAGCAGCCCTACAGGGATGGGGATGAACACTGAAGCTTTCTTT. As protein: CASSPTGMGMNTEAFF. The variable domain in full, with the rest retrieved from reference TRBV13 and TRBJ1-1, is AAGVIQSPRHLIKEKRETATLKCYPIPRHDTVYWYQQGPGQDPQFLISFYEKMQSDKGSIPDRFSAQQFSDYHSELNMSSLELGDSALYFCASSPTGMGMNTEAFFGQGTRLTVV.

This clone was counted a few times. The chain has TRBV19 and TRBJ2-2; 10 bases map to TRBD2. Germline V gene lookup returns CDR1 LNHDA and CDR2 SQIVND (reference sequence). The CDR3 is 14 amino acids. Trimming took 6 bases from V and 4 from J; bases not matched to a gene: 2. The CDR3 here is CASRLAGLTGELFF. The CDR3 DNA is TGTGCCAGTAGACTAGCGGGGCTCACCGGGGAGCTGTTTTTT.

The chain couples TRBV5-4 to TRBJ2-7, with 12 nucleotides matching TRBD2. After removal of 3 bases from V and 7 bases from J, the junction contained 11 bases not matched to a gene. The CDR3 totals 16 residues. The germline V gene has CDR1 SGHNT and CDR2 YYREEE (reference sequence). The DNA of the CDR3 is TGTGCCAGCAGCTCGACTAGCGGGGGTCTCTCACGAGAGCAGTACTTC. It encodes CASSSTSGGLSREQYF.

The chain joins TRBV19 to TRBJ1-2; D might be TRBD1 (5 bases). This CDR3 has 13 amino acids. Germline V lookup: CDR1 LNHDA, CDR2 SQIVND (reference sequence). V was trimmed by 7 bases and J by 8 bases, leaving 17 bases between them. The DNA of the CDR3 is TGTGCCAGTAAAGGGGCAGGGCAGAGGGGCTACACCTTC. Encoded protein: CASKGAGQRGYTF.

The gene calls are TRBV5-1 and TRBJ2-2; 8 positions match TRBD2. V lost 1 base, J lost 8 bases, and 7 bases stayed unmatched. The CDR3 has 15 residues. Per the germline V gene, CDR1 is SGHRS and CDR2 is YFSETQ. The DNA of the CDR3 is TGCGCCAGCAGCTTGAGGCTAGCGGGCGAAGGGGAGCTGTTTTTT. As protein: CASSLRLAGEGELFF.

The CDR3 sequence is CASSQDRGGLSYNEQFF. CDR3 bases: TGCGCCAGCAGCCAAGATCGCGGGGGGTTATCCTACAATGAGCAGTTCTTC. This chain links TRBV4-1 with TRBJ2-1; TRBD2 aligns across 8 bases. V lost 0 bases to trimming and J lost 1 base; unmatched junction nucleotides: 5. Germline V CDR1 and CDR2: MGHRA, YSYEKL. This CDR3 is 17 amino acids long.

This clone is a singleton in its sample. This chain connects TRBV5-5 to TRBJ1-2; the match to TRBD1 covers 8 bases. CDR1 is SGHKS and CDR2 is YYEKEE in the germline V gene (reference sequence). Trimming cost V 0 bases and J 7 bases; bases outside gene matches: 5. The CDR3 is made up of 14 amino acids. The CDR3 nucleotides are TGTGCCAGCAGCTTGGGGACAGGGTACTTTGGCTACACCTTC. The encoded protein is CASSLGTGYFGYTF. The whole variable domain, remainder taken from reference TRBV5-5 and TRBJ1-2, is DAGVTQSPTHLIKTRGQQVTLRCSPISGHKSVSWYQQVLGQGPQFIFQYYEKEERGRGNFPDRFSARQFPNYSSELNVNALLLGDSALYLCASSLGTGYFGYTFGSGTRLTVV.

The chain recombines TRBV28 with TRBJ1-3; 8 bases fit TRBD1. V shed 8 bases and J 8 bases; nucleotides not matched to a gene: 5. This CDR3 is built from 12 residues. Germline V gene sequence: CDR1 MDHEN, CDR2 SYDVKM. CDR3 DNA: TGTGCCAGCTCTTCAGGGGGCTACACCATATATTTT. Its translation: CASSSGGYTIYF.

This sequence joins TRBV27 and TRBJ1-4; 7 nucleotides agree with TRBD1. J lost 6 bases, V lost 3 bases, and 10 bases had no gene match. From germline, CDR1 is MNHEY and CDR2 SMNVEV (reference sequence). The CDR3 totals 16 residues. In DNA form, the CDR3 reads TGTGCCAGCAGTTTCGGGACAGATCCTTCGTATGAAAAACTGTTTTTT. Residues: CASSFGTDPSYEKLFF.

The chain recombines TRBV9 with TRBJ2-1; 9 bases match TRBD1. This CDR3 has 15 amino acids. V trimming: 0 bases; J trimming: 5 bases; junction bases outside the gene matches: 3. In germline, CDR1 is SGDLS, CDR2 YYNGEE. DNA for the CDR3: TGTGCCAGCAGCGTAGTCGACAGGGGGAACAATGAGCAGTTCTTC. This gives the protein CASSVVDRGNNEQFF.

The rearrangement links TRBV27 to TRBJ2-5; 7 bases are a match to TRBD1. The CDR3 contains 15 residues. Germline V lookup: CDR1 MNHEY, CDR2 SMNVEV (reference sequence). The J segment lost 3 bases and the V segment lost 6 bases, leaving 10 bases of the junction unmatched. The chain's CDR3 is CASRGIAGTEETQYF. CDR3 coding DNA: TGTGCCAGCAGGGGTATCGCCGGGACAGAAGAGACCCAGTACTTC.

The rearrangement uses TRBV23-1 and TRBJ1-5, with D unresolved. TRBV23-1 is placed among ORFs of uncertain function. V was shortened by 0 bases and J by 0 bases, with 9 bases between the two germline ends. The CDR3 contains 16 residues. In nucleotides, the CDR3 is TGCGCCAGCAGTCAATCGGGCAGCCATAGCAATCAGCCCCAGCATTTT. It encodes CASSQSGSHSNQPQHF.

CDR3 amino acids: CAWSFLQETQYF. CDR3 nucleotides: TGTGCCTGGAGTTTCTTACAAGAGACCCAGTACTTC. The chain couples TRBV30 to TRBJ2-5; no reliable D call. V lost 2 bases, J lost 2 bases, and 6 bases lay in between. This CDR3 comprises 12 residues. Per the germline V gene, CDR1 is GTSNPN and CDR2 is SVGIG (reference sequence).

Concerning this clone: This same CDR3 is encoded by further DNA sequences in the sample. The chain carries TRBV9 and TRBJ2-1, with D possibly being TRBD2 (6 bases). CDR1 is SGDLS and CDR2 is YYNGEE in the germline V gene. The germline V and J ends were trimmed by 0 bases and 2 bases, with 9 bases remaining between them. This CDR3 has 15 amino acids. The CDR3 reads CASSVASGAYNEQFF. In DNA form, the CDR3 reads TGTGCCAGCAGCGTAGCTTCGGGGGCCTACAATGAGCAGTTCTTC.

The rearrangement uses TRBV27 and TRBJ2-7, with 7 bases aligning to TRBD1. Unmatched junction bases numbered 8, after V lost 5 bases and J lost 1 base. The CDR3 totals 15 residues. The germline gives CDR1 MNHEY, CDR2 SMNVEV (reference sequence). In nucleotides, the CDR3 is TGTGCCAGCAGTCCTCTCGGACAGGATTCCTACGAGCAGTACTTC. Translated, it gives CASSPLGQDSYEQYF.

The chain joins TRBV19 to TRBJ1-6; no firm D call. Trimming shortened V by 7 bases and J by 10 bases, and 17 bases separated the two germline ends. Germline CDR1 reads LNHDA; CDR2 reads SQIVND (reference sequence). The CDR3 sequence is 14 residues long. CDR3 loop: CASKPRPSGSPLHF. The CDR3 bases are TGTGCCAGTAAGCCCCGCCCGAGCGGATCACCCCTCCACTTT. Full variable domain (rest looked up from reference TRBV19 and TRBJ1-6): DGGITQSPKYLFRKEGQNVTLSCEQNLNHDAMYWYRQDPGQGLRLIYYSQIVNDFQKGDIAEGYSVSREKKESFPLTVTSAQKNPTAFYLCASKPRPSGSPLHFGNGTRLTVT.

The gene calls are TRBV7-2 and TRBJ2-1, with a tentative D call TRBD2 (5 bases). The CDR3 runs to 14 residues. The germline V and J ends were trimmed by 3 bases and 4 bases, with 10 bases remaining between them. Germline CDR1 and CDR2: SGHTA and FQGNSA. Here the CDR3 DNA reads TGTGCCAGCAGCTTTCCGGGGATTTACAATGAGCAGTTCTTC. This codes for CASSFPGIYNEQFF.

The chain is built from TRBV6-6 and TRBJ2-5; 10 bases agree with TRBD1. CDR3 length equals 15 residues. J lost 3 bases, V lost 6 bases, and 7 bases had no gene match. In germline, CDR1 is MNHNY, CDR2 SVGAGI (reference sequence). The CDR3 bases are TGTGCCAGCAGATTGACAGGGGGCGTGAAAGAGACCCAGTACTTC. This sequence encodes CASRLTGGVKETQYF.

This chain joins TRBV4-3 and TRBJ1-1, with a possible D match to TRBD1 (6 bases). The CDR3 is 14 amino acids. The V gene's germline CDR1 is LGHNA and CDR2 YSLEER. V was pared by 4 bases and J by 1 base, with 10 bases between. CDR3 in DNA: TGCGCCAGCAGCCTGGGACACCCGAACACTGAAGCTTTCTTT. The encoded protein is CASSLGHPNTEAFF.

For this clone: An end of the junction does not agree with germline; a read error may underlie this. The V gene is TRBV6-2 or TRBV6-3, the J gene TRBJ1-1, with D possibly being TRBD1 (5 bases). Germline V gives CDR1 MNHEY, CDR2 SVGEGT. The CDR3 is made up of 13 amino acids. The CDR3 reads CASSYDFGGKTTF. The DNA of the CDR3 is TGTGCCAGCAGTTACGATTTTGGGGGGAAGACGACCTTC.

The genes are TRBV19 and TRBJ1-1; 9 bases line up with TRBD1. Trimming took 3 bases from V and 4 from J; bases not matched to a gene: 9. This CDR3 region has 16 residues. Per germline, CDR1 LNHDA and CDR2 SQIVND (reference sequence). The DNA of the CDR3 is TGTGCCAGTAGTATGACACCGGGACAGGGTCGCACTGAAGCTTTCTTT. As protein: CASSMTPGQGRTEAFF.